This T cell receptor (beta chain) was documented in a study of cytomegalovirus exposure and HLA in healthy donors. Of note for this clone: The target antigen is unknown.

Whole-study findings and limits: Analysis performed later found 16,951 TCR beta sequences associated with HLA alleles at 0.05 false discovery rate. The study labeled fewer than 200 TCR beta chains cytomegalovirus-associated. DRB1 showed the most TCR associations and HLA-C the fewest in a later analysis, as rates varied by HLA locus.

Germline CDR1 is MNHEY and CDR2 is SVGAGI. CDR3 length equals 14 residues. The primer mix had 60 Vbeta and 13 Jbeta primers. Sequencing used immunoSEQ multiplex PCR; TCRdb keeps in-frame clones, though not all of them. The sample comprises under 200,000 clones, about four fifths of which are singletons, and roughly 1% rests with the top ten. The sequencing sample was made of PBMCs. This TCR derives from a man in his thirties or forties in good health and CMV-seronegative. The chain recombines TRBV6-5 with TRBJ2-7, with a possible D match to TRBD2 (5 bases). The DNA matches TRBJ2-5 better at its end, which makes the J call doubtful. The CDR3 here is CASSVEPAGGTQYF. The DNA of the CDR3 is TGTGCCAGCAGTGTTGAGCCTGCCGGAGGGACCCAGTACTTC.